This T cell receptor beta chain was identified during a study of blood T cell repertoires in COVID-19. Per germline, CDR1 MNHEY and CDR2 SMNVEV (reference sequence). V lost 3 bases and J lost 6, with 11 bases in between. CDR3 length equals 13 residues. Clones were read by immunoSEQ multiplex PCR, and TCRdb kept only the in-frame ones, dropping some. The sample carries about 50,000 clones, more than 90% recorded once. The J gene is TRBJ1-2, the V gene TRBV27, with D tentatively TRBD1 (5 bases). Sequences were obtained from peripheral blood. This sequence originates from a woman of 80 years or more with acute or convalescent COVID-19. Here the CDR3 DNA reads TGTGCCAGCAGTTTCGCCGGGGGAGATGGCTACACCTTC. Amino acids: CASSFAGGDGYTF.